This T cell receptor beta chain was observed in a study of response to subunit inactivated influenza vaccine. Germline lookup yields CDR1 SGHTA and CDR2 FQGNSA. The CDR3 extends over 13 amino acids. The ends were cut back, 1 base at V and 7 bases at J, with 10 bases in the middle. TCRdb called the RT-PCR reads again in MiXCR, with one record for every CDR3 protein. The sample gives a few hundred thousand distinct CDR3 sequences, 21% of which show up once; roughly 10% is in the top ten. With regard to this clonotype: The antigen remains unidentified.

General study findings and limits: Each seasonal influenza vaccination recruits few new T cells, the authors suggested.

Sequencing was performed on PBMCs from blood, taken 21 months after vaccination. This receptor was identified in a man between 50 and 70 years old who received an inactivated influenza vaccine. V usage is TRBV7-2 and J usage is TRBJ1-1; D remains unclear. The CDR3 coding sequence is TGTGCCAGCAGCTTAGTGACCGTATATGAAGCTTTCTTT. This translates into CASSLVTVYEAFF. Together with reference TRBV7-2 and TRBJ1-1, the CDR3 gives the full variable domain: GAGVSQSPSNKVTEKGKDVELRCDPISGHTALYWYRQSLGQGLEFLIYFQGNSAPDKSGLPSDRFSAERTGGSVSTLTIQRTQQEDSAVYLCASSLVTVYEAFFGQGTRLTVV.